The 15 T cell receptor beta chains reported below all come from one sample, sequenced in a study of cytomegalovirus exposure and HLA in healthy donors. Primers included in the PCR were 60 Vbeta and 13 Jbeta primers. TCRdb keeps only in-frame clones here, not all; method: immunoSEQ multiplex PCR. In the table there are 100,000 to 150,000 clones, roughly four fifths of which are singletons. The sequenced sample consisted of PBMCs. The receptor source for this set is a male donor in good health and CMV-seropositive.

CDR3 sequence: CASSPQDGAIREGYTF. Written as DNA, the CDR3 is TGTGCCAGCAGCCCCCAAGATGGGGCCATACGTGAAGGCTACACCTTC. This chain joins TRBV7-9 and TRBJ1-2; D may be TRBD1 (5 bases). V lost 5 bases, J lost 8 bases, and 24 bases lay in between. Germline CDR1 and CDR2: SEHNR and FQNEAQ (reference sequence). This CDR3 is 16 amino acids long.

The V call is TRBV5-8, the J call TRBJ2-7; weak D call: TRBD1 (5 bases). Germline V gives CDR1 SGHTS, CDR2 YDEGEE. The V gene lost 0 bases and the J gene lost 1 base, with 17 bases spanning the gap. The CDR3 has 17 residues. CDR3 sequence (DNA): TGTGCCAGCAGCTTGGTTCTGGACACCTCGATGTCCTACGAGCAGTACTTC. Amino acid sequence: CASSLVLDTSMSYEQYF.

The V and J genes are TRBV27 and TRBJ1-5; no clear D. Trimming took off 6 bases at V and 2 bases at J, with 14 bases between the two ends. The CDR3 covers 15 residues. In germline, CDR1 is MNHEY, CDR2 SMNVEV (reference sequence). The CDR3 sequence is CASSLEGVGNQPQHF. The CDR3 nucleotides read TGTGCCAGCAGCTTAGAGGGTGTGGGCAATCAGCCCCAGCATTTT.

J is TRBJ1-2 and V is TRBV19; 10 nucleotides align to TRBD1. After removal of 10 bases from V and 4 bases from J, the junction contained 9 bases not matched to a gene. CDR1 and CDR2 (germline): LNHDA, SQIVND (reference sequence). The CDR3 is 14 residues long. DNA for the CDR3: TGTGCCACCCTACCGGGACAGGGGAGCTATGGCTACACCTTC. As protein: CATLPGQGSYGYTF.

In the case of this clone: The same CDR3 also results from other DNA sequences found in this sample. V and J are TRBV28 and TRBJ2-7; D unclear. The CDR3 runs to 14 residues. The V gene lost 4 bases and the J gene lost 0 bases, with 10 bases spanning the gap. Germline loops: CDR1 MDHEN, CDR2 SYDVKM. DNA of the CDR3: TGTGCCAGCAGTTCACCCGGCGGCTCCTACGAGCAGTACTTC. This sequence encodes CASSSPGGSYEQYF.

This clone was counted a single time. At one end the junction does not follow the germline gene, possibly because of a read error. The V gene is TRBV18, the J gene TRBJ2-7; possible D gene TRBD1, 6 bases. This CDR3 has 14 amino acids. Germline CDR1 reads KGHSH; CDR2 reads LQKENI. CDR3 DNA sequence: TGTGCCAGCTCACCACGGGGGCGCTCCCACGAGCAGTACTTC. This gives the protein CASSPRGRSHEQYF. Full variable domain (remainder filled in from reference TRBV18 and TRBJ2-7): NAGVMQNPRHLVRRRGQEARLRCSPMKGHSHVYWYRQLPEEGLKFMVYLQKENIIDESGMPKERFSAEFPKEGPSILRIQQVVRGDSAAYFCASSPRGRSHEQYFGPGTRLTVT.

The CDR3 loop reads CASSSASGRAYGETQYF. The CDR3 DNA reads as TGTGCCAGCAGTTCCGCTAGCGGGAGGGCCTATGGAGAGACCCAGTACTTC. This chain connects TRBV9 to TRBJ2-5, with TRBD2 matching 12 bases. The germline CDR1 and CDR2 sequences are SGDLS and YYNGEE. V gave up 5 bases and J gave up 4 bases; unmatched junction bases: 12. The CDR3 extends over 17 amino acids.

The genes are TRBV7-2 and TRBJ1-5; TRBD1 matches 10 bases. The CDR3 extends over 14 amino acids. The junction had 4 bases not matched to a gene; V was cut back by 4 bases and J by 7 bases. Germline V gives CDR1 SGHTA, CDR2 FQGNSA. The CDR3, as DNA: TGTGCCAGCAGCTCGACAGGGGGCGGACAGCCCCAGCATTTT. Protein product: CASSSTGGGQPQHF.

This chain links TRBV9 with TRBJ1-2, with 7 positions matching TRBD1. J lost 4 bases, V lost 3 bases, and 3 bases had no gene match. CDR1 SGDLS and CDR2 YYNGEE come from the germline V gene. The CDR3 spans 13 residues. In DNA form, the CDR3 reads TGTGCCAGCAGCGCGGGACAGAGCTATGGCTACACCTTC. Translation: CASSAGQSYGYTF.

The CDR3 reads CASSQGAGYTF. As DNA, the CDR3 is TGTGCCAGCAGCCAGGGGGCTGGCTACACCTTC. The rearrangement uses TRBV25-1 and TRBJ1-2; 8 positions match TRBD1. Trimming removed 6 bases from V and 7 bases from J; junction bases left unmatched: 1. The CDR3 loop spans 11 amino acids. Per the germline V gene, CDR1 is MGHDK and CDR2 is SYGVNS.

The chain carries TRBV27 and TRBJ2-3, with 9 bases that match TRBD2. After removal of 5 bases from V and 3 bases from J, the junction contained 12 bases not matched to a gene. This CDR3 spans 17 amino acids. In germline, CDR1 is MNHEY, CDR2 SMNVEV (reference sequence). The CDR3 spells CASSPLIAGAGTDTQYF. CDR3 nucleotides: TGTGCCAGCAGTCCTCTTATAGCGGGAGCGGGTACAGATACGCAGTATTTT.

In its sample, this clone was seen once. The chain combines TRBV7-9 with TRBJ2-5, with D perhaps TRBD1 (5 bases). The closer fit of TRBJ2-7 to the DNA end suggests the J call may be wrong. Per the germline V gene, CDR1 is SEHNR and CDR2 is FQNEAQ (reference sequence). This CDR3 comprises 15 residues. This chain's CDR3 is CASSLVGQGSYEQYF. Here the CDR3 DNA reads TGTGCCAGCAGCTTGGTCGGGCAGGGCTCCTACGAGCAGTACTTC.

The chain uses TRBV11-2 and TRBJ1-2; D is ambiguous. The germline V and J ends were trimmed by 1 base and 1 base, with 7 bases remaining between them. The germline V gene has CDR1 SGHAT and CDR2 FQNNGV. The CDR3 totals 14 residues. CDR3 loop: CASSLARINYGYTF. In DNA form, the CDR3 reads TGTGCCAGCAGCTTAGCGAGGATTAACTATGGCTACACCTTC. Drawing the rest from reference TRBV11-2 and TRBJ1-2, the complete variable domain is EAGVAQSPRYKIIEKRQSVAFWCNPISGHATLYWYQQILGQGPKLLIQFQNNGVVDDSQLPKDRFSAERLKGVDSTLKIQPAKLEDSAVYLCASSLARINYGYTFGSGTRLTVV.

This clone has only one observation. V gene TRBV28 combines with J gene TRBJ2-5; the match to TRBD2 covers 10 bases. The J call may be faulty, since TRBJ2-7 better matches the DNA end. This CDR3 has 14 amino acids. CDR1 is MDHEN, CDR2 SYDVKM, per germline. The CDR3 loop reads CASSFALAGDEQYF. For the CDR3, the DNA is TGTGCCAGCAGTTTTGCTCTAGCGGGAGACGAGCAGTACTTC.

This sequence joins TRBV10-3 and TRBJ2-2; D remains ambiguous. The CDR3 sequence is 16 residues long. Germline lookup yields CDR1 ENHRY and CDR2 SYGVKD. V dropped 3 bases and J dropped 6 bases, with 17 bases sitting between them. The chain's CDR3 is CAISDQNPIGAGELFF. For the CDR3, the DNA is TGTGCCATCAGTGATCAAAATCCAATTGGAGCCGGGGAGCTGTTTTTT.